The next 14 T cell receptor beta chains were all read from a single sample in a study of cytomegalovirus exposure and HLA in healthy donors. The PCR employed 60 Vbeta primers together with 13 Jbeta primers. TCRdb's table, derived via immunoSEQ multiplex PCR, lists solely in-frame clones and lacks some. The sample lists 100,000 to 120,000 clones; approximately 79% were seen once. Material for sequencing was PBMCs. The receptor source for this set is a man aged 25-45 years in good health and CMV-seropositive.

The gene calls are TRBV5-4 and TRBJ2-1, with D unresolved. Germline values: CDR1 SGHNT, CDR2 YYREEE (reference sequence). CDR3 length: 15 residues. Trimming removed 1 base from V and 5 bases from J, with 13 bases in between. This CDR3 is CASSLMGQVDNEQFF. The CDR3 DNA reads TGTGCCAGCAGCTTGATGGGCCAGGTGGACAATGAGCAGTTCTTC.

The CDR3 nucleotides are TGTGCCAGCAGCGGGGGGACTAGCCACTCCTACGAGCAGTACTTC. Translation gives CASSGGTSHSYEQYF. The chain couples TRBV12-1 to TRBJ2-7; TRBD2, the table's D call, was not compared with the DNA. TRBV12-1 counts as a pseudogene. The CDR3 consists of 15 residues.

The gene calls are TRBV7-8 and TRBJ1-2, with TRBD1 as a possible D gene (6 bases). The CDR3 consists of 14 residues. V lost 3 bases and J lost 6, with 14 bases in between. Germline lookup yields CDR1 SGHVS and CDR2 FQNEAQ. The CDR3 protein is CASSLAQGRDGYTF. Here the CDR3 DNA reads TGTGCCAGCAGCTTGGCACAGGGAAGGGATGGCTACACCTTC.

Written as DNA, the CDR3 is TGTGCCAGCAGCCCGACAGGGTCCGAGCAGTACTTC. Its protein product is CASSPTGSEQYF. The rearrangement joins TRBV7-9 to TRBJ2-7; 7 bases line up with TRBD1. The CDR3 sequence is 12 residues long. The germline V gene has CDR1 SEHNR and CDR2 FQNEAQ (reference sequence). Unmatched junction bases numbered 4, after V lost 5 bases and J lost 6 bases.

The CDR3 here is CASSPGTGGSELFF. For the CDR3, the DNA is TGTGCCAGCAGCCCCGGGACAGGGGGATCGGAACTGTTTTTT. The chain has TRBV9 and TRBJ1-4, with 11 bases fitting TRBD1. V dropped 4 bases and J dropped 12; count of bases not matched to a gene: 8. The CDR3 length is 14 residues. In germline, CDR1 is SGDLS, CDR2 YYNGEE. The entire variable domain, with the rest obtained from reference TRBV9 and TRBJ1-4, is as follows: DSGVTQTPKHLITATGQRVTLRCSPRSGDLSVYWYQQSLDQGLQFLIQYYNGEERAKGNILERFSAQQFPDLHSELNLSSLELGDSALYFCASSPGTGGSELFFGSGTQLSVL.

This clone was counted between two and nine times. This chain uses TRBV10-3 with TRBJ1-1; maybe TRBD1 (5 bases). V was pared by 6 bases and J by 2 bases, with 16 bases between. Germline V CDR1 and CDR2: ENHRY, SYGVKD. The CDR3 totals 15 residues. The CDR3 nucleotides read TGTGCCATCAGCCCGGCGGGGGGGGTTAACACTGAAGCTTTCTTT. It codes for CAISPAGGVNTEAFF.

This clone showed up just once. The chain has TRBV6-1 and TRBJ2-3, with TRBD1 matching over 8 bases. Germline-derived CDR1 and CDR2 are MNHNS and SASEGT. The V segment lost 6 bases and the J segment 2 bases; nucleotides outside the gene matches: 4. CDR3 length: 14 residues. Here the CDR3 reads CASSNRGFTDTQYF. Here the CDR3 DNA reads TGTGCCAGCAGCAACAGGGGGTTCACAGATACGCAGTATTTT.

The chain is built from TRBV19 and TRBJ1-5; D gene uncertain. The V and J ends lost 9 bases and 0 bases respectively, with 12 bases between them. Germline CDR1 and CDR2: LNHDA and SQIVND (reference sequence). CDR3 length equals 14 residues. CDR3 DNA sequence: TGTGCCAGCTCCGAGAACGATAGCAATCAGCCCCAGCATTTT. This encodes CASSENDSNQPQHF.

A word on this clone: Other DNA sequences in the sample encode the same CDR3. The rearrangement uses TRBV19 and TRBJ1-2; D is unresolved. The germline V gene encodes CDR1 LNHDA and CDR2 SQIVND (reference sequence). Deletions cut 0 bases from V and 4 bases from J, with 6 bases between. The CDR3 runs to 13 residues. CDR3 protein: CASSIDGRYGYTF. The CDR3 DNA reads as TGTGCCAGTAGTATAGATGGGCGCTATGGCTACACCTTC. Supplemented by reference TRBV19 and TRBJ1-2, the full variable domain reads DGGITQSPKYLFRKEGQNVTLSCEQNLNHDAMYWYRQDPGQGLRLIYYSQIVNDFQKGDIAEGYSVSREKKESFPLTVTSAQKNPTAFYLCASSIDGRYGYTFGSGTRLTVV.

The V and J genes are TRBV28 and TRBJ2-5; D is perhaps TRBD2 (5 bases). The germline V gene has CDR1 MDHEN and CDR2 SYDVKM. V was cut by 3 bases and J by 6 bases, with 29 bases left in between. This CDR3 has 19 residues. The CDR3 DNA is TGTGCCAGCAGTTTGACCTGGGCGGGTCTGTCAGTGGATTTGAAGACCCAGTACTTC. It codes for CASSLTWAGLSVDLKTQYF.

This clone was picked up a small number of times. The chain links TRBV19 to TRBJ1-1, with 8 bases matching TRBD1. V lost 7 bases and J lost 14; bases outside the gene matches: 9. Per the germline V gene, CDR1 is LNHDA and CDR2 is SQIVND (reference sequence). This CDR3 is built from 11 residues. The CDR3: CASTLDRDRFF. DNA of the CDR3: TGTGCCAGTACACTGGACAGGGACCGATTCTTT. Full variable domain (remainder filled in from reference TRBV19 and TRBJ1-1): DGGITQSPKYLFRKEGQNVTLSCEQNLNHDAMYWYRQDPGQGLRLIYYSQIVNDFQKGDIAEGYSVSREKKESFPLTVTSAQKNPTAFYLCASTLDRDRFFGQGTRLTVV.

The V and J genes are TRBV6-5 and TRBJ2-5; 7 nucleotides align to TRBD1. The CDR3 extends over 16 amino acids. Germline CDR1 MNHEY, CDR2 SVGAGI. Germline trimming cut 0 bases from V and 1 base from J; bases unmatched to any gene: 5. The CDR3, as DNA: TGTGCCAGCAGTTACTCGGGAGACAGGGCCCAAGAGACCCAGTACTTC. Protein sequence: CASSYSGDRAQETQYF.

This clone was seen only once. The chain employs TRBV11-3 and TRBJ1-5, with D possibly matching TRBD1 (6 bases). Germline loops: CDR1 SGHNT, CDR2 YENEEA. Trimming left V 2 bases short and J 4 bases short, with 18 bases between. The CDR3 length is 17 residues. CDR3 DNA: TGTGCCAGCAGCTTAAACCATTACAGGGTCCCTAATCAGCCCCAGCATTTT. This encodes CASSLNHYRVPNQPQHF.

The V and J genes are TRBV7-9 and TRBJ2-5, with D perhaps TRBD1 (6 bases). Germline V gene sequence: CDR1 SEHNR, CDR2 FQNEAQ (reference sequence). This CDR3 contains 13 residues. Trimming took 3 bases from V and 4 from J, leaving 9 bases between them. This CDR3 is CASSFSRGETQYF. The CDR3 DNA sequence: TGTGCCAGCAGCTTCTCCAGGGGAGAGACCCAGTACTTC.